The 27 T cell receptor beta chains listed next were all sequenced from one sample in a study of blood T cell repertoires in COVID-19. Assay: immunoSEQ multiplex PCR; the TCRdb copy retains only in-frame clones and omits some. Found here are about 70,000 clones, about three quarters of them singletons; the top ten hold just under 10%. Sequencing was carried out using peripheral blood. The receptors come from a human donor in a cohort sampled during active COVID-19.

The rearrangement uses TRBV9 and TRBJ2-1; TRBD1 matches at 7 bases. J gave up 0 bases and V 2 bases, and 5 bases lay outside the gene matches. CDR1 SGDLS and CDR2 YYNGEE come from the germline V gene. The length of the CDR3 is 16 residues. The CDR3 here is CASSVGQVNSYNEQFF. The CDR3 DNA follows: TGTGCCAGCAGCGTCGGACAGGTCAACTCCTACAATGAGCAGTTCTTC. The full variable domain, with the rest looked up from reference TRBV9 and TRBJ2-1, is DSGVTQTPKHLITATGQRVTLRCSPRSGDLSVYWYQQSLDQGLQFLIQYYNGEERAKGNILERFSAQQFPDLHSELNLSSLELGDSALYFCASSVGQVNSYNEQFFGPGTRLTVL.

In its sample, this clone was seen a few times. V and J are TRBV7-3 and TRBJ1-1; D gene ambiguous. The CDR3 has 14 residues. V gave up 5 bases and J gave up 2 bases, with 12 bases separating them. The germline CDR1 and CDR2 sequences are SGHTA and FQGTGA. Here the CDR3 reads CASSGQLINTEAFF. CDR3 in DNA: TGTGCCAGCAGCGGGCAGCTAATTAACACTGAAGCTTTCTTT.

Here the CDR3 DNA reads TGCGCCAGCAGCTTTGGAGTAGCGGGGGTTTCCCTCCCTTCCTACGAGCAGTACTTC. Translated: CASSFGVAGVSLPSYEQYF. The V and J genes are TRBV4-1 and TRBJ2-7, with TRBD2 identical over 9 bases. CDR3 length equals 19 residues. J gave up 1 base and V 5 bases, and 18 bases lay outside the gene matches. The germline V gene encodes CDR1 MGHRA and CDR2 YSYEKL.

This clone was found a few times. Other DNA sequences of this sample code for an identical CDR3. This sequence joins TRBV5-6 and TRBJ1-6; 7 bases map to TRBD1. V shed 4 bases and J 0 bases; nucleotides not matched to a gene: 4. Germline V gene lookup returns CDR1 SGHDT and CDR2 YYEEEE. The CDR3 has 16 residues. The CDR3 DNA sequence: TGTGCCAGCAGCCCGGGGGACAGCTCCTATAATTCACCCCTCCACTTT. As protein: CASSPGDSSYNSPLHF.

V usage is TRBV19 and J usage is TRBJ1-5, with D unclear. V lost 3 bases and J 4 bases, leaving 13 bases between the germline ends. In germline, CDR1 is LNHDA, CDR2 SQIVND (reference sequence). The CDR3 has 15 amino acids. The CDR3 loop reads CASSIRGTRNQPQHF. The CDR3 nucleotides read TGTGCCAGTAGTATTAGAGGTACGAGGAATCAGCCCCAGCATTTT.

This chain links TRBV5-1 with TRBJ1-1; D not certain. With 1 base removed from V and 3 bases from J, the gap between germline ends came to 16 bases. CDR3 size: 16 residues. Germline V CDR1 and CDR2: SGHRS, YFSETQ. In DNA form, the CDR3 reads TGCGCCAGCAGCTTGAGAGAGGCCCGTAGGTACACTGAAGCTTTCTTT. It codes for CASSLREARRYTEAFF.

The rearrangement joins TRBV7-8 to TRBJ1-1; 9 nucleotides align to TRBD1. V lost 4 bases and J lost 6; bases outside the gene matches: 9. There are 15 residues in the CDR3. Looked up from germline, CDR1 is SGHVS and CDR2 is FQNEAQ. The CDR3, as DNA: TGTGCCAGCAGCTCCCCGACAGGGGGTAGGGCTGAAGCTTTCTTT. Translated: CASSSPTGGRAEAFF.

The J gene is TRBJ1-1, the V gene TRBV7-9, with unresolved D. The CDR3 loop spans 13 amino acids. Germline CDR1 and CDR2: SEHNR and FQNEAQ (reference sequence). Trimming removed 5 bases at V and 4 bases at J, with 11 bases between. CDR3 region: CASSRIEGTEAFF. As DNA, the CDR3 is TGTGCCAGCAGCCGTATAGAGGGCACTGAAGCTTTCTTT.

The rearrangement links TRBV6-2 or TRBV6-3 to TRBJ1-2, with 7 bases matching TRBD1. V trimming: 5 bases; J trimming: 7 bases; junction bases outside the gene matches: 4. Germline assignment: CDR1 MNHEY and CDR2 SVGEGT. This CDR3 spans 12 amino acids. CDR3 sequence: CASSLTGPGYTF. The CDR3 DNA reads TGTGCCAGCAGTCTGACAGGGCCTGGCTACACCTTC.

This chain connects TRBV19 to TRBJ1-1; possibly TRBD1 for D (6 bases). The germline CDR1 and CDR2 sequences are LNHDA and SQIVND (reference sequence). Trimming removed 7 bases at V and 0 bases at J, with 15 bases between. The CDR3 length is 15 residues. Here the CDR3 reads CASTGRDILNTEAFF. In DNA, the CDR3 is TGTGCCAGTACGGGAAGGGACATATTGAACACTGAAGCTTTCTTT.

The chain links TRBV30 to TRBJ2-3; 8 bases match TRBD1. Germline CDR1 and CDR2: GTSNPN and SVGIG (reference sequence). The CDR3 covers 14 residues. V was pared by 3 bases and J by 5 bases, with 7 bases of the junction left unmatched. CDR3 in DNA: TGTGCCTGGAGCGGGACAGGATTGAGAGATACGCAGTATTTT. Translating gives CAWSGTGLRDTQYF.

The rearrangement links TRBV30 to TRBJ1-2; tentative D call: TRBD1 (5 bases). Trimming shortened V by 3 bases and J by 6 bases, and 17 bases separated the two germline ends. Germline V gene sequence: CDR1 GTSNPN, CDR2 SVGIG (reference sequence). The CDR3 covers 14 residues. DNA for the CDR3: TGTGCCTGGAGCCCCCTATGGGGGGAACATGGCTACACCTTC. Its protein product is CAWSPLWGEHGYTF.

The rearrangement links TRBV11-3 to TRBJ2-7, with D tentatively TRBD2 (6 bases). In germline, CDR1 is SGHNT, CDR2 YENEEA. V was pared by 5 bases and J by 2 bases, with 16 bases between. This CDR3 has 15 residues. In DNA, the CDR3 is TGTGCCAGCAGCATGACGCGGGGTTATACCTACGAGCAGTACTTC. Translating gives CASSMTRGYTYEQYF.

This chain links TRBV5-4 with TRBJ1-6, with TRBD1 as a possible D gene (5 bases). V was shortened by 1 base and J by 8 bases, with 13 bases between the two germline ends. Germline V CDR1 and CDR2: SGHNT, YYREEE (reference sequence). This CDR3 has 15 residues. CDR3 bases: TGTGCCAGCAGCTTGTTCGCGGGGGGTTATTCACCCCTCCACTTT. Protein: CASSLFAGGYSPLHF.

The chain combines TRBV30 with TRBJ1-1, with D tentatively TRBD1 (5 bases). CDR3 length: 14 amino acids. Trimming cost V 0 bases and J 1 base, with 9 bases left between them. Germline-derived CDR1 and CDR2 are GTSNPN and SVGIG (reference sequence). CDR3 sequence: CAWSVGGSNTEAFF. The CDR3 nucleotides read TGTGCCTGGAGTGTCGGGGGGTCGAACACTGAAGCTTTCTTT.

J is TRBJ2-3 and V is TRBV6-1, with 9 bases aligning to TRBD2. The V segment lost 4 bases and the J segment 5 bases; nucleotides outside the gene matches: 10. The CDR3 runs 16 residues. The germline gives CDR1 MNHNS, CDR2 SASEGT. The CDR3 region has the DNA TGTGCCAGCAGTGCCGCCGGCGGGGGGGGAGGAGATACGCAGTATTTT. Its protein product is CASSAAGGGGGDTQYF.

V and J are TRBV7-8 and TRBJ2-7; TRBD2 is a possible D gene (6 bases). Germline loops: CDR1 SGHVS, CDR2 FQNEAQ. The CDR3 runs to 14 residues. V lost 5 bases, J lost 2 bases, and 13 bases lay in between. CDR3 loop: CASSGRDSTYEQYF. As DNA, the CDR3 is TGTGCCAGCAGCGGCCGGGACTCTACCTACGAGCAGTACTTC.

The chain has TRBV11-3 and TRBJ2-3, with D possibly being TRBD2 (7 bases). Germline V gene data show CDR1 as SGHNT and CDR2 as YENEEA. The CDR3 is made up of 14 amino acids. Trimming removed 3 bases from V and 4 bases from J, with 11 bases in between. CDR3 nucleotides: TGTGCCAGCAGCTTTGGCGGGGGCGCAGATACGCAGTATTTT. This translates into CASSFGGGADTQYF.

The rearrangement joins TRBV5-6 to TRBJ1-2, with D perhaps TRBD1 (5 bases). The ends were cut back, 1 base at V and 7 bases at J, with 11 bases in the middle. CDR1 SGHDT and CDR2 YYEEEE come from the germline V gene. The CDR3 has 13 amino acids. This CDR3 is CASSLWGVTGYTF. As DNA, the CDR3 is TGTGCCAGCAGCTTGTGGGGGGTTACTGGCTACACCTTC. Drawing the rest from reference TRBV5-6 and TRBJ1-2, the complete variable domain is DAGVTQSPTHLIKTRGQQVTLRCSPKSGHDTVSWYQQALGQGPQFIFQYYEEEERQRGNFPDRFSGHQFPNYSSELNVNALLLGDSALYLCASSLWGVTGYTFGSGTRLTVV.

The chain is built from TRBV4-1 and TRBJ1-2, with TRBD1 identical over 7 bases. The germline gives CDR1 MGHRA, CDR2 YSYEKL. The CDR3 is 15 residues long. J was trimmed by 3 bases and V by 3 bases; bases with no gene match: 7. The CDR3 nucleotides read TGCGCCAGCAGCCAGGTAGGGGGCAATGACTATGGCTACACCTTC. It specifies CASSQVGGNDYGYTF.

This chain connects TRBV5-1 to TRBJ1-5; 8 positions agree with TRBD1. Germline V gene sequence: CDR1 SGHRS, CDR2 YFSETQ. CDR3 size: 13 residues. J lost 6 bases, V lost 3 bases, and 2 bases had no gene match. The CDR3: CASSWQGAQPQHF. CDR3 in DNA: TGCGCCAGCAGCTGGCAGGGGGCTCAGCCCCAGCATTTT.

V gene TRBV10-3 combines with J gene TRBJ2-7; TRBD2 aligns across 12 bases. J gave up 2 bases and V 9 bases, and 8 bases lay outside the gene matches. Germline lookup yields CDR1 ENHRY and CDR2 SYGVKD. The CDR3 contains 15 residues. This chain's CDR3 is CAMGTGTSGPYEQYF. Written as DNA, the CDR3 is TGTGCCATGGGAACCGGGACTAGCGGGCCCTACGAGCAGTACTTC.

The chain employs TRBV28 and TRBJ2-2; TRBD2 matches 12 bases. The CDR3 totals 17 residues. J gave up 0 bases and V 7 bases, and 6 bases lay outside the gene matches. From germline, CDR1 is MDHEN and CDR2 SYDVKM. The CDR3 DNA reads TGTGCCAGCAAACTAGCGGGGGGCGCCGCGAACACCGGGGAGCTGTTTTTT. It translates to CASKLAGGAANTGELFF.

CDR3 amino acids: CASGDRGPAEQFF. Written as DNA, the CDR3 is TGTGCCAGTGGGGACAGGGGGCCTGCTGAGCAGTTCTTC. This rearrangement joins TRBV3-1 (or the pseudogene TRBV3-2) to TRBJ2-1, with 12 bases identical to TRBD1. V lost 9 bases and J lost 9; bases outside the gene matches: 6. The CDR3 length is 13 residues. Germline V gene lookup returns CDR1 LGHDT and CDR2 YNNKEL (reference sequence).

The chain uses TRBV7-9 and TRBJ1-2; the D gene is possibly TRBD1 (5 bases). The CDR3 contains 14 residues. V was cut by 2 bases and J by 8 bases, with 15 bases left in between. Germline V gene lookup returns CDR1 SEHNR and CDR2 FQNEAQ (reference sequence). CDR3 nucleotide sequence: TGTGCCAGCAGCTTACAGGGCTGGGCTGGCGGCTACACCTTC. Residues: CASSLQGWAGGYTF.

This clone was seen more than once but under ten times. The rearrangement uses TRBV5-1 and TRBJ2-3; perhaps TRBD1 as D (6 bases). This CDR3 spans 15 amino acids. V shed 0 bases and J shed 4 bases, with 12 bases lying between them. The germline CDR1 and CDR2 sequences are SGHRS and YFSETQ. The CDR3 loop is CASSLEGVLADTQYF. The CDR3 DNA is TGCGCCAGCAGCTTGGAGGGGGTACTGGCAGATACGCAGTATTTT.

The chain carries TRBV7-2 and TRBJ1-5; D perhaps matches TRBD1 (6 bases). Germline CDR1 reads SGHTA; CDR2 reads FQGNSA. Trimming stripped 5 bases from V and 2 bases from J, with 22 bases between. CDR3 length: 18 residues. CDR3: CASSPLPRGRKGNQPQHF. The CDR3 DNA is TGTGCCAGCAGCCCTCTGCCGCGGGGGCGGAAGGGCAATCAGCCCCAGCATTTT.